The rows below give T cell receptor beta chains drawn from one sample of a study of OX40 agonist ivuxolimab in advanced cancers. Sequencing was performed with immunoSEQ multiplex PCR; in TCRdb, only in-frame clones are kept and a portion is missing. The sample has roughly 69,000 clones, just under 85% seen once. Material: CD4+ or CD8+ T cells sorted from blood, obtained in a trial of the OX40 agonist ivuxolimab. Source of these receptors: an adult with an advanced solid tumor such as melanoma, head and neck, liver or kidney cancer. CDR3s include the opening cysteine and the closing phenylalanine or tryptophan. D genes are given only for firm matches. Clone size is not always given. Where it is, it says once, few, many or a class for expanded clones.

CDR3nt,CDR3aa,d_gene,j_gene,abundance,v_gene
TGTGCCAGCAGCATTAGCGGGAGTGAGCAGTTCTTC,CASSISGSEQFF,TRBD2,TRBJ2-1,once,TRBV7-6
TGTGCCAGCAGCTTTAGGGGGCGGAACGAAGACACCATATATTTT,CASSFRGRNEDTIYF,TRBD1,TRBJ1-3,NA,TRBV5-6
TGTGCCAGCAGCCAAGAAGCTCGGGGGGCTCCCTACGAGCAGTACTTC,CASSQEARGAPYEQYF,NA,TRBJ2-7,NA,TRBV4-2
TGTGCCAGCAGCCGAGACCTCTCCGGGGAGCTGTTTTTT,CASSRDLSGELFF,NA,TRBJ2-2,NA,TRBV7-9
TGCGCCAGCAGCTTGGTTCCGGGACAGGGCGGTACAGATACGCAGTATTTT,CASSLVPGQGGTDTQYF,TRBD1,TRBJ2-3,NA,TRBV5-1
TGTGCCAGCAGTCCGTACTCTTTAGGCACTGAAGCTTTCTTT,CASSPYSLGTEAFF,NA,TRBJ1-1,NA,TRBV7-2
TGTGCCAGCAGGGCAGGCGATGGTGGCTACACCTTC,CASRAGDGGYTF,NA,TRBJ1-2,NA,TRBV11-3
TGTGCCAGCAGGCACGTGGGATCCAATCAGCCCCAGCATTTT,CASRHVGSNQPQHF,NA,TRBJ1-5,NA,TRBV6-5
TGTGCCAGCAGTCACACGGGGACCCAGTACTTC,CASSHTGTQYF,NA,TRBJ2-5,NA,TRBV27
TGTGCCAGCAGCACAACAGGGACCGTCCAAGAGACCCAGTACTTC,CASSTTGTVQETQYF,NA,TRBJ2-5,few,TRBV9
TGTGCCAGCAGCGCACTTACACGGGGCACCGGGGAGCTGTTTTTT,CASSALTRGTGELFF,NA,TRBJ2-2,NA,TRBV9
TGTGCCAGCACCCAGGGCCAGGGGAACAATCAGCCCCAGCATTTT,CASTQGQGNNQPQHF,NA,TRBJ1-5,once,TRBV6-6
TGTGCCAGCAGTTATGGCAGGGGGTACTATGGCTACACCTTC,CASSYGRGYYGYTF,TRBD1,TRBJ1-2,NA,TRBV6-5
TGTGCCAGCAGCTTGGAAAAGGGCTCTGGAAACACCATATATTTT,CASSLEKGSGNTIYF,NA,TRBJ1-3,NA,TRBV5-5
TGTGCCAGCAGCCAACGGGGAAGCGTCGACGAGCAGTACTTC,CASSQRGSVDEQYF,NA,TRBJ2-7,NA,TRBV4-2
TGTGCCAGCTCACCAGTCGGGGTCTCCTACGAGCAGTACTTC,CASSPVGVSYEQYF,NA,TRBJ2-7,NA,TRBV18
TGTGCCAGCAGTTTTACAGGGGACCAATTCTACGAGCAGTACTTC,CASSFTGDQFYEQYF,TRBD1,TRBJ2-7,NA,TRBV28
TGTGCCAGCAGCCCTCCTAGCCCAGCGGTCTACGAGCAGTACTTC,CASSPPSPAVYEQYF,NA,TRBJ2-7,NA,TRBV5-8
TGTGCCAGCAGCCCGACAGGGACTAGCGGGACCCAGTACTTC,CASSPTGTSGTQYF,TRBD2,TRBJ2-5,NA,TRBV11-2
TGTGCCAGCAGTGTCCAACAGGCCTATAATTCACCCCTCCACTTT,CASSVQQAYNSPLHF,NA,TRBJ1-6,few,TRBV27
TGTGCCTGTTCCCTGGGCGGTAGCAATCAGCCCCAGCATTTT,CACSLGGSNQPQHF,NA,TRBJ1-5,NA,TRBV30
TGTGCCAGCAGCTTACGACAGCTTAACGAGCAGTACTTC,CASSLRQLNEQYF,NA,TRBJ2-7,NA,TRBV5-6
TGTGCCAGCAGCCCGGGGGGGAACACTGAAGCTTTCTTT,CASSPGGNTEAFF,NA,TRBJ1-1,NA,TRBV7-9
TGTGCCAGCAGTCTACAGGGTAACGGCGAAAAACTGTTTTTT,CASSLQGNGEKLFF,NA,TRBJ1-4,NA,TRBV6-5
TGTGCCAGTAGTATGACTCCGTCAGCATACTATGGCTACACCTTC,CASSMTPSAYYGYTF,NA,TRBJ1-2,NA,TRBV19
TGTGCCAGCAGTTACACCTCTAGCGGGAGCACAGATACGCAGTATTTT,CASSYTSSGSTDTQYF,TRBD2,TRBJ2-3,NA,TRBV6-6
TGTGCCAGCATTAAAGGATGGGCCGGGACGACCAGCACAGATACGCAGTATTTT,CASIKGWAGTTSTDTQYF,NA,TRBJ2-3,NA,TRBV11-3
TGTGCCAGCAGTCTACAACTAGCGGGGGGGCGTTGGGAGACCCAGTACTTC,CASSLQLAGGRWETQYF,TRBD2,TRBJ2-5,NA,TRBV28
TGCGCCAGCAGCCACAGTCCCCCGCTTGATGTGAGTGAAAAACTGTTTTTT,CASSHSPPLDVSEKLFF,NA,TRBJ1-4,NA,TRBV4-3
TGTGCCAGCAGTGAATCCCCAGATACGCAGTATTTT,CASSESPDTQYF,NA,TRBJ2-3,NA,TRBV25-1
TGTGCCAGCAGCCCCTTAGCGGGAAGGTACGAGCAGTACTTC,CASSPLAGRYEQYF,TRBD2,TRBJ2-7,NA,TRBV11-3
TGTGCCAGTAGGATCAGGGTAACAAGTTCACCCCTCCACTTT,CASRIRVTSSPLHF,NA,TRBJ1-6,NA,TRBV19
TGTGCCAGCAGTTTCGACAGATCCTACGAGCAGTGCTTC,CASSFDRSYEQCF,NA,TRBJ2-7,NA,TRBV28
TGTGCCAGCAGCTTGGATAAGGGGGGGGCGAGCACCGGGGAGCTGTTTTTT,CASSLDKGGASTGELFF,NA,TRBJ2-2,NA,TRBV5-4
TGTGCCAGCAGCTTGGGGGGCGGCGGCTACACCTTC,CASSLGGGGYTF,NA,TRBJ1-2,NA,TRBV5-4
TGCAGCGTTGCACGTCGACTAGCGGACACAGATACGCAGTATTTT,CSVARRLADTDTQYF,TRBD2,TRBJ2-3,NA,TRBV29-1
TGCGCCAGCAGGGGACAGGGGTCAGCAGATACGCAGTATTTT,CASRGQGSADTQYF,TRBD1,TRBJ2-3,NA,TRBV5-1
TGTGCCAGTAGTAGTCTCAGGGATGGCTACACCTTC,CASSSLRDGYTF,NA,TRBJ1-2,few,TRBV19
TGTGCCAGCAGGCCAGGTGACCTGTCCTCCTACGAGCAGTACTTC,CASRPGDLSSYEQYF,NA,TRBJ2-7,NA,TRBV6-6
TGTGCCAGCAGCGTCCAACTAGCGGGTACGGCAGATACGCAGTATTTT,CASSVQLAGTADTQYF,TRBD2,TRBJ2-3,NA,TRBV9
TGTGCCAGCAGCTCCGGGACAGGGGGATCAGATACGCAGTATTTT,CASSSGTGGSDTQYF,TRBD1,TRBJ2-3,NA,TRBV5-6
TGCGCCAGCAGCTTGGTGGCAGACTCTGGAAACACCATATATTTT,CASSLVADSGNTIYF,NA,TRBJ1-3,once,TRBV5-1
TGTGCCAGCAGGGGACAGGGGGATTACAATGAGCAGTTCTTC,CASRGQGDYNEQFF,TRBD1,TRBJ2-1,NA,TRBV2
TGTGCCAGCAGCCCAGGGGTAGGGTGGGATCAGCCCCAGCATTTT,CASSPGVGWDQPQHF,NA,TRBJ1-5,NA,TRBV5-4
TGTGCCAGCAGCTTAAGTCGGGACGGCGAGCAGTACTTC,CASSLSRDGEQYF,NA,TRBJ2-7,NA,TRBV7-3
TGCGCCAGCAGTGAGCTAGGGGCTAACTATGGCTACACCTTC,CASSELGANYGYTF,NA,TRBJ1-2,NA,TRBV5-1
TGTGCCAGCAGCCAAGCACGGGAGACCCAGTACTTC,CASSQARETQYF,NA,TRBJ2-5,NA,TRBV14
TGTGCCAGCAGCGAGGGACTAGCACTAAACACAGATACGCAGTATTTT,CASSEGLALNTDTQYF,TRBD2,TRBJ2-3,NA,TRBV13
TGTGCCAGCAGCGCCCCGGGACAGTATGGCTACACCTTC,CASSAPGQYGYTF,TRBD1,TRBJ1-2,NA,TRBV7-3
TGTGCCACCCGGGAGAGACAGGGGAAAAACATTCAGTACTTC,CATRERQGKNIQYF,TRBD1,TRBJ2-4,NA,TRBV6-6
TGTGCCAGCAGTTTACGGGGCGGATCCTACGAGCAGTACTTC,CASSLRGGSYEQYF,NA,TRBJ2-7,NA,TRBV28
TGTGCCAGCAGCTTTTTCACTCTCCGGAGCTCCTACGAGCAGTACTTC,CASSFFTLRSSYEQYF,NA,TRBJ2-7,NA,TRBV5-6
TGTGCCATCAGTGAGTCGAAAGACTCCTACGAGCAGTACTTC,CAISESKDSYEQYF,NA,TRBJ2-7,NA,TRBV10-3
TGTGCCAGTAGTATACGGACTAGCGGGAGAGCCTGGGCAGATACGCAGTATTTT,CASSIRTSGRAWADTQYF,TRBD2,TRBJ2-3,NA,TRBV19